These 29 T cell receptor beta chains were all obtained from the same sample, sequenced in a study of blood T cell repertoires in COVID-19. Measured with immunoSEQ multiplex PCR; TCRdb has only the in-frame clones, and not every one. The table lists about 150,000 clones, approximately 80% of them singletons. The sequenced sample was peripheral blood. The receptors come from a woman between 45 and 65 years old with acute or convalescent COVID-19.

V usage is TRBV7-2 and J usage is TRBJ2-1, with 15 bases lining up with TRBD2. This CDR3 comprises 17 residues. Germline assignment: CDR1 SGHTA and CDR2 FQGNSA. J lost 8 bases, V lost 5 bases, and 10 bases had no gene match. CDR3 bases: TGTGCCAGCAGCCCACCGGGACTAGCGGGAGGATTTGATGAGCAGTTCTTC. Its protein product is CASSPPGLAGGFDEQFF.

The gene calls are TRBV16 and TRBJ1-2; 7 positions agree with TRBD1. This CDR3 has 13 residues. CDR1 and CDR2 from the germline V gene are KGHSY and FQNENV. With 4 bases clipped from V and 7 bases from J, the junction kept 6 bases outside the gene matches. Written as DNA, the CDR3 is TGTGCCAGCAGCCCAGACAGGGCCGTTGGCTACACCTTC. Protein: CASSPDRAVGYTF.

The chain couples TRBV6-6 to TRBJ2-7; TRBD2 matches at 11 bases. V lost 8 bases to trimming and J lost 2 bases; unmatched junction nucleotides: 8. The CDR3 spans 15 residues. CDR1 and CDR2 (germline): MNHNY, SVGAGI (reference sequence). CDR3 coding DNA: TGTGCCAGCGGCGCAACTAGCGGGAGCCCCTACGAGCAGTACTTC. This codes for CASGATSGSPYEQYF.

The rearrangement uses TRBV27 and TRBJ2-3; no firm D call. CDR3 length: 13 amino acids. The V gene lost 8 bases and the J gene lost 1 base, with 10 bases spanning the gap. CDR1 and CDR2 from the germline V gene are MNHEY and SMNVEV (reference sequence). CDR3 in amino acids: CASLASGTDTQYF. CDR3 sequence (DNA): TGTGCCAGCCTCGCCAGCGGCACAGATACGCAGTATTTT.

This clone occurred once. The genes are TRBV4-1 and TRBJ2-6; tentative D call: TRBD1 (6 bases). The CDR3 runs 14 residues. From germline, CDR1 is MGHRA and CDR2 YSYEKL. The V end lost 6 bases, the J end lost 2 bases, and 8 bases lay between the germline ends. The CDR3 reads CASRQGTGANVLTF. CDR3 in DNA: TGCGCCAGCAGACAGGGAACTGGGGCCAACGTCCTGACTTTC.

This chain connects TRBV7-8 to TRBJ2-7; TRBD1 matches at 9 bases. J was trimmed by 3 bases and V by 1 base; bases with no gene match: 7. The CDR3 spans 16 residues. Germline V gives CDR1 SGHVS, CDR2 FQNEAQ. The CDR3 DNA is TGTGCCAGCAGCTTAGTCGTGTTGACAGGGGGCTACGAGCAGTACTTC. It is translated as CASSLVVLTGGYEQYF.

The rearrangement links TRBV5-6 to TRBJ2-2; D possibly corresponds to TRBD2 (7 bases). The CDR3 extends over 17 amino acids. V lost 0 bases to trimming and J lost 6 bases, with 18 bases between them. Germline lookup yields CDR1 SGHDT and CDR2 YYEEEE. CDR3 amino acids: CASSLVMGGGDAGELFF. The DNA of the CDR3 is TGTGCCAGCAGCTTGGTAATGGGAGGGGGAGACGCCGGGGAGCTGTTTTTT.

The CDR3 spells CSAIDGIYEQYF. The CDR3 DNA sequence: TGCAGCGCAATCGACGGGATATACGAGCAGTACTTC. The chain has TRBV29-1 and TRBJ2-7; TRBD2 might be the D (5 bases). The germline CDR1 and CDR2 sequences are SQVTM and ANQGSEA. The CDR3 consists of 12 residues. With 7 bases removed from V and 4 bases from J, the gap between germline ends came to 14 bases.

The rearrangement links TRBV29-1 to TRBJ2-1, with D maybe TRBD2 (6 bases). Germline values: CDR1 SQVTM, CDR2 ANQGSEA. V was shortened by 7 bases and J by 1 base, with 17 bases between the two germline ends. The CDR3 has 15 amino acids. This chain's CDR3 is CSAILLARSYNEQFF. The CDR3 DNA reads TGCAGCGCCATTCTACTAGCCCGATCCTACAATGAGCAGTTCTTC.

The CDR3 protein is CATSRGATGDREGTEAFF. CDR3 DNA sequence: TGTGCCACCAGCAGAGGCGCCACGGGGGACAGGGAGGGCACTGAAGCTTTCTTT. The rearrangement joins TRBV15 to TRBJ1-1, with TRBD1 identical over 9 bases. Unmatched junction bases numbered 13, after V lost 1 base and J lost 4 bases. Germline V CDR1 and CDR2: LNHNV, YYDKDF (reference sequence). The CDR3 runs 18 residues.

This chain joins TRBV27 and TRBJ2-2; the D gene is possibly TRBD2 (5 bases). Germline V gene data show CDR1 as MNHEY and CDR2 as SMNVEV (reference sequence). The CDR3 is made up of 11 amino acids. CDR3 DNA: TGTTTTAGGCACGGGGCCGGGGAGCTGTTTTTT. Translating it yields CFRHGAGELFF.

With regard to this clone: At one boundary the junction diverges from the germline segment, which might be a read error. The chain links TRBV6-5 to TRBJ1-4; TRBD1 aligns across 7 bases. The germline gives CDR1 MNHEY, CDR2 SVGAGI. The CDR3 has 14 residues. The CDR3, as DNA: TGTGCCAGCAGATTGACAGGGTTAAATGAAGAACTGTTTTTT. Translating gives CASRLTGLNEELFF.

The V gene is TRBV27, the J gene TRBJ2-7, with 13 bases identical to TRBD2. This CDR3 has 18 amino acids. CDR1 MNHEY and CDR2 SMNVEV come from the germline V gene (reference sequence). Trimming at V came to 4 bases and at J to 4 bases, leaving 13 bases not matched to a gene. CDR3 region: CASSSAPGLAGPGYEQYF. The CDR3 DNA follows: TGTGCCAGCAGTTCCGCTCCGGGACTAGCGGGACCAGGATACGAGCAGTACTTC.

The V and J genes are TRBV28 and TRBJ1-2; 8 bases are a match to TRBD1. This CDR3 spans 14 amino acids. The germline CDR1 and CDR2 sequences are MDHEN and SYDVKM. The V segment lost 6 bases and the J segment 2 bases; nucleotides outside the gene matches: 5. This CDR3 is CASRDRDYNYGYTF. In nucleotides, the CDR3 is TGTGCCAGCAGGGACAGGGACTACAACTATGGCTACACCTTC.

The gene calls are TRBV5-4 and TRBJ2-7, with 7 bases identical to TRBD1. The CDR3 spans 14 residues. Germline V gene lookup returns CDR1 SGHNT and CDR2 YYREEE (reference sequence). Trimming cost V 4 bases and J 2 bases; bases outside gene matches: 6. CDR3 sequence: CASSKPGQTYEQYF. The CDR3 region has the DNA TGTGCCAGCAGCAAACCGGGACAGACCTACGAGCAGTACTTC.

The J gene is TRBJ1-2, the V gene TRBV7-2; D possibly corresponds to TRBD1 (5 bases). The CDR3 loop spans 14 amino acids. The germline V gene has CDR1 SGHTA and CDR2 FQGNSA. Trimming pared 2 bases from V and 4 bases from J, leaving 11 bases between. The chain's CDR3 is CASSLTRQSYGYTF. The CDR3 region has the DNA TGTGCCAGCAGCTTAACTCGACAGTCCTATGGCTACACCTTC.

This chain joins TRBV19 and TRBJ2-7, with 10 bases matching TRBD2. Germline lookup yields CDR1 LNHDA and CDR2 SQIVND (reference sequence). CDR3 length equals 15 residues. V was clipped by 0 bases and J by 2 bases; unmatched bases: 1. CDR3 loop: CASSIEAGGTYEQYF. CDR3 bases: TGTGCCAGTAGTATAGAAGCGGGAGGGACCTACGAGCAGTACTTC.

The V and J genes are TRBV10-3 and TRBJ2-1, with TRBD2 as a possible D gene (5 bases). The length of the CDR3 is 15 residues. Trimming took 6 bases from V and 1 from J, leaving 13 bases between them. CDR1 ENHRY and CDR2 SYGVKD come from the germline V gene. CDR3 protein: CAIRPLADSYNEQFF. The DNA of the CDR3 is TGTGCCATCAGGCCTCTAGCCGATTCCTACAATGAGCAGTTCTTC.

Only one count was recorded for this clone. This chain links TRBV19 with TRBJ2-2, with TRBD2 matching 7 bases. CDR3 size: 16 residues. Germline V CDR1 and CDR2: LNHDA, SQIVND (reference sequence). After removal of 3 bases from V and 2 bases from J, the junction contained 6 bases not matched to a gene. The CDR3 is CASSILAGLNTGELFF. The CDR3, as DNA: TGTGCCAGTAGTATTTTAGCGGGCCTAAACACCGGGGAGCTGTTTTTT.

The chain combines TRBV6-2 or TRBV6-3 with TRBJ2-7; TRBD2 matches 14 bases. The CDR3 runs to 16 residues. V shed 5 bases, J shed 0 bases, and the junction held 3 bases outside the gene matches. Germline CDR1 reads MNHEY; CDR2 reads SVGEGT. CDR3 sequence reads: CASSKGLAGGSYEQYF. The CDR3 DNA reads TGTGCCAGCAGTAAAGGACTAGCGGGGGGCTCCTACGAGCAGTACTTC.

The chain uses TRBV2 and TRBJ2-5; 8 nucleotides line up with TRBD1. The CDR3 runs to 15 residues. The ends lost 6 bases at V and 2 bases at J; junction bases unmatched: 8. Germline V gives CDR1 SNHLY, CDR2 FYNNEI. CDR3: CASRAGTGGQETQYF. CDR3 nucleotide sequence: TGTGCCAGCAGGGCAGGGACAGGAGGGCAAGAGACCCAGTACTTC. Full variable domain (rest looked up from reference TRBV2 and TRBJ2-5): EPEVTQTPSHQVTQMGQEVILRCVPISNHLYFYWYRQILGQKVEFLVSFYNNEISEKSEIFDDQFSVERPDGSNFTLKIRSTKLEDSAMYFCASRAGTGGQETQYFGPGTRLLVL.

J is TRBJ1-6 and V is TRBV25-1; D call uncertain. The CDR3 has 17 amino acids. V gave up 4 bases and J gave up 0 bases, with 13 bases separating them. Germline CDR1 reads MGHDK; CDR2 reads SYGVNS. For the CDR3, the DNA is TGTGCCAGCAGTGCGGCCTTGCGGGGCTCCTATAATTCACCCCTCCACTTT. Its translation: CASSAALRGSYNSPLHF.

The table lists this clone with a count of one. CDR3: CASSYSGGAGEQYF. The CDR3 region has the DNA TGTGCCAGCAGCTATAGCGGGGGGGCCGGGGAGCAGTACTTC. The J gene is TRBJ2-7, the V gene TRBV7-2, with 11 bases matching TRBD2. The CDR3 length is 14 residues. J lost 7 bases, V lost 4 bases, and 6 bases had no gene match. Germline V CDR1 and CDR2: SGHTA, FQGNSA. The entire variable domain, with the rest obtained from reference TRBV7-2 and TRBJ2-7, is as follows: GAGVSQSPSNKVTEKGKDVELRCDPISGHTALYWYRQSLGQGLEFLIYFQGNSAPDKSGLPSDRFSAERTGGSVSTLTIQRTQQEDSAVYLCASSYSGGAGEQYFGPGTRLTVT.

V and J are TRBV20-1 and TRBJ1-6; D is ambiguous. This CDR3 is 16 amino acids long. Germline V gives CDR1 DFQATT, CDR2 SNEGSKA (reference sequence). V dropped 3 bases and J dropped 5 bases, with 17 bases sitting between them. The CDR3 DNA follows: TGCAGTGCTAGTTTATCGACTCGACGGGATAATTCACCCCTCCACTTT. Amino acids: CSASLSTRRDNSPLHF.

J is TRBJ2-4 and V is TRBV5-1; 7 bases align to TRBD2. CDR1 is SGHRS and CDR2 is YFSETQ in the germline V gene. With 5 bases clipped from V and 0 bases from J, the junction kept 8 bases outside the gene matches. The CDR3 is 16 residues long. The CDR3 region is CASRTPSGLAKNIQYF. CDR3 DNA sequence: TGCGCCAGCAGGACACCTAGCGGCTTAGCCAAAAACATTCAGTACTTC. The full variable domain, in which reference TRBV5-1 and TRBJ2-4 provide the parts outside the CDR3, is KAGVTQTPRYLIKTRGQQVTLSCSPISGHRSVSWYQQTPGQGLQFLFEYFSETQRNKGNFPGRFSGRQFSNSRSEMNVSTLELGDSALYLCASRTPSGLAKNIQYFGAGTRLSVL.

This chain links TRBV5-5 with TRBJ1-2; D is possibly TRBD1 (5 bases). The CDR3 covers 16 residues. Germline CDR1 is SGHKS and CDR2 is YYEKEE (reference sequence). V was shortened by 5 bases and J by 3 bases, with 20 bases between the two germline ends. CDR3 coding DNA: TGTGCCAGCAGGTTTGTAGGGGACCCGGGAGACTATGGCTACACCTTC. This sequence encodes CASRFVGDPGDYGYTF.

The chain's CDR3 is CASSHPTSSTDTQYF. In DNA, the CDR3 is TGTGCCAGCAGCCACCCGACTAGCTCCACCGATACGCAGTATTTT. The chain couples TRBV6-5 to TRBJ2-3; 7 bases align to TRBD2. Germline V gives CDR1 MNHEY, CDR2 SVGAGI. This CDR3 contains 15 residues. With 6 bases clipped from V and 6 bases from J, the junction kept 12 bases outside the gene matches.

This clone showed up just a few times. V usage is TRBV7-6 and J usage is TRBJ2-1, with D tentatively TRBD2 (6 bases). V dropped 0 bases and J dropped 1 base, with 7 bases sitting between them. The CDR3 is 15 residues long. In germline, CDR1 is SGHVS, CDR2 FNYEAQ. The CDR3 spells CASSLAAGSYNEQFF. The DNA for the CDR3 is TGTGCCAGCAGCTTAGCGGCGGGATCCTACAATGAGCAGTTCTTC.

The CDR3 is CASSPTGNLGYTF. CDR3 nucleotides: TGTGCCAGCAGCCCGACAGGGAATCTTGGCTACACCTTC. The chain couples TRBV6-4 to TRBJ1-2, with 7 bases aligning to TRBD1. In germline, CDR1 is MRHNA, CDR2 SNTAGT. Trimming removed 6 bases from V and 7 bases from J; junction bases left unmatched: 8. The CDR3 covers 13 residues.